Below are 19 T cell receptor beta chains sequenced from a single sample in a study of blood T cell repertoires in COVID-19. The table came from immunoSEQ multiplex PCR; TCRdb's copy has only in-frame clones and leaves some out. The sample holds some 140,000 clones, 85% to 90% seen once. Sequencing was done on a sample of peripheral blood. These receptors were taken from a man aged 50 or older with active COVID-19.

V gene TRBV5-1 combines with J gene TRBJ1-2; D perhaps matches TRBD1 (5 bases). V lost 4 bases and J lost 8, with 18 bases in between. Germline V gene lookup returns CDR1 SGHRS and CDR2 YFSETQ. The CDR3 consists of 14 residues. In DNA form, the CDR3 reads TGCGCCAGCAGCGACCAGGGTCCCTACCTGGGCTACACCTTC. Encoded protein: CASSDQGPYLGYTF.

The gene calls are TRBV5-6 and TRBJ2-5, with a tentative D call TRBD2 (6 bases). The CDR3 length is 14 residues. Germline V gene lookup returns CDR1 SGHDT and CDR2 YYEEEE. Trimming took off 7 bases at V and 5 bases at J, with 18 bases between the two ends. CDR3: CASGGPPSRETQYF. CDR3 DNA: TGTGCCAGCGGAGGGCCCCCGAGTCGGGAGACCCAGTACTTC.

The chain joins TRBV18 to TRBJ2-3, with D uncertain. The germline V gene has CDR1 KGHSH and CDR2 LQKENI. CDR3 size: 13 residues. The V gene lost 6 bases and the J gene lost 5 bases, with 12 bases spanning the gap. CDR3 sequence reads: CASSLDWIDTQYF. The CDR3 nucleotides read TGTGCCAGCTCCCTCGACTGGATAGATACGCAGTATTTT.

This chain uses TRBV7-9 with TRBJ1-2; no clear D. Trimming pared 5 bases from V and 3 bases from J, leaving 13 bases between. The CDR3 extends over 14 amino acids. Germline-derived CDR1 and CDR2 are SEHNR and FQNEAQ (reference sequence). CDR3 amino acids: CASSLQEGYYGYTF. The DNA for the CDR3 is TGTGCCAGCAGCCTCCAGGAGGGATACTATGGCTACACCTTC.

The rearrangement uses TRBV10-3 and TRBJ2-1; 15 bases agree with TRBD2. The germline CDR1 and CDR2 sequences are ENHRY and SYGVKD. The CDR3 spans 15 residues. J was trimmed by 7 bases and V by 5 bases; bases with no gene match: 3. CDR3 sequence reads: CAISRTSGGANEQFF. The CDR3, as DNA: TGTGCCATCAGTAGGACTAGCGGGGGGGCTAATGAGCAGTTCTTC.

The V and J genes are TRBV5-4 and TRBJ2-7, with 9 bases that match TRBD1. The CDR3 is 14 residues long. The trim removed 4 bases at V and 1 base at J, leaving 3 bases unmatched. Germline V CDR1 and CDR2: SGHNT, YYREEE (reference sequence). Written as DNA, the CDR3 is TGTGCCAGCAGCATGACAGGGGGGTCCTACGAGCAGTACTTC. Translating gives CASSMTGGSYEQYF.

The CDR3 loop is CASSNRGWGGPKYNEQFF. CDR3 sequence (DNA): TGTGCCAGCAGCAACCGCGGTTGGGGGGGGCCGAAGTACAATGAGCAGTTCTTC. The V gene is TRBV13, the J gene TRBJ2-1; D possibly corresponds to TRBD2 (7 bases). The germline V and J ends were trimmed by 5 bases and 4 bases, with 24 bases remaining between them. This CDR3 has 18 amino acids. Germline values: CDR1 PRHDT, CDR2 FYEKMQ (reference sequence).

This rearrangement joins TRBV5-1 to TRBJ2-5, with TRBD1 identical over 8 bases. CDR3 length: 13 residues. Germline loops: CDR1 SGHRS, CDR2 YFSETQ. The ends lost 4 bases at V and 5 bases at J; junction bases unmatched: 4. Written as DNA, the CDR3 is TGCGCCAGCAGCCGAGACAGGGGCGAGACCCAGTACTTC. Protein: CASSRDRGETQYF.

CDR3 DNA sequence: TGTGCCAGCTCACTAACCCAAGCCCGCTGGCCAGCTAGGAATGAAAAACTGTTTTTT. Its protein product is CASSLTQARWPARNEKLFF. The gene calls are TRBV18 and TRBJ1-4; no firm D call. CDR3 length: 19 amino acids. Germline-derived CDR1 and CDR2 are KGHSH and LQKENI. The V end lost 4 bases, the J end lost 5 bases, and 26 bases lay between the germline ends.

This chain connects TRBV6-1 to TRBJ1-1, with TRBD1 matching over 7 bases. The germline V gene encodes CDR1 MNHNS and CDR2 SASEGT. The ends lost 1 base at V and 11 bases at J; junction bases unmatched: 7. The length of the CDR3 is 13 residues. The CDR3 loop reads CASSEVRPRGAFF. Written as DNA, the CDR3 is TGTGCCAGCAGTGAAGTGCGACCCAGGGGGGCTTTCTTT.

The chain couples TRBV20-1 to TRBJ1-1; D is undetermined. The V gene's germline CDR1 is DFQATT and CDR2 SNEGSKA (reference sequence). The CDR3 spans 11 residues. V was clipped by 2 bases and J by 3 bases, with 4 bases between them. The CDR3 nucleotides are TGCAGTGCTAGATCCGACACTGAAGCTTTCTTT. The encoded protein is CSARSDTEAFF.

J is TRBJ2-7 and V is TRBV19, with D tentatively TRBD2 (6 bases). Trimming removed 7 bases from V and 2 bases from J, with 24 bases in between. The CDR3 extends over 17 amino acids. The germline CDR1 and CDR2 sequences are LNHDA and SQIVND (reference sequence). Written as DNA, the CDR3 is TGTGCCAGTATAGATGGGGGAGGACGACGAACCCCCTACGAGCAGTACTTC. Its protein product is CASIDGGGRRTPYEQYF.

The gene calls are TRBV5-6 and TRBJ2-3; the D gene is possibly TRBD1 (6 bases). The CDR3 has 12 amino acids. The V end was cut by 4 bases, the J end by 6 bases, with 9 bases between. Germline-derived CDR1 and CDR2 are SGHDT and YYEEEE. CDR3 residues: CASSRGTDTQYF. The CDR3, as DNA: TGTGCCAGCAGCAGGGGGACGGATACGCAGTATTTT.

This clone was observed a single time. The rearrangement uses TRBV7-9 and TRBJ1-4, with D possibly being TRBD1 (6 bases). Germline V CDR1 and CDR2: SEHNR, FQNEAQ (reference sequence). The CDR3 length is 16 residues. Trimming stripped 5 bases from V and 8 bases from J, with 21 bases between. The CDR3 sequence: CASSQVADSRAEKLFF. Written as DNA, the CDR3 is TGTGCCAGCAGCCAGGTGGCGGACAGTAGGGCCGAAAAACTGTTTTTT. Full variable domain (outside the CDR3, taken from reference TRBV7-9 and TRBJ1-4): DTGVSQNPRHKITKRGQNVTFRCDPISEHNRLYWYRQTLGQGPEFLTYFQNEAQLEKSRLLSDRFSAERPKGSFSTLEIQRTEQGDSAMYLCASSQVADSRAEKLFFGSGTQLSVL.

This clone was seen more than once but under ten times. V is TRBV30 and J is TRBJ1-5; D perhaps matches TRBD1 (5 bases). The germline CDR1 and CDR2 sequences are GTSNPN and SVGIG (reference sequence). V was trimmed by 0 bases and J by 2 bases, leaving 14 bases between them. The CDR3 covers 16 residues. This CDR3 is CAWSVRRGGGNQPQHF. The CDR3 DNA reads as TGTGCCTGGAGTGTCCGGCGGGGGGGAGGCAATCAGCCCCAGCATTTT.

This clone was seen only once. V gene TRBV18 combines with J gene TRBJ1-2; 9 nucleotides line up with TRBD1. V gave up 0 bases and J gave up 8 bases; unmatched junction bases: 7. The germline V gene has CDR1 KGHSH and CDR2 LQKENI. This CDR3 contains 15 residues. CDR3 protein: CASSPPGQGAVGYTF. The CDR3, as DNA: TGTGCCAGCTCACCACCGGGACAGGGCGCTGTCGGCTACACCTTC.

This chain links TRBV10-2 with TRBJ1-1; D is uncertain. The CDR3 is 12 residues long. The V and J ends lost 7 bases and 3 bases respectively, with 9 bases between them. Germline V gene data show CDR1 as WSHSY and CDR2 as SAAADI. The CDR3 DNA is TGCGCCAGCAATGGAGGAGACACTGAAGCTTTCTTT. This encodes CASNGGDTEAFF.

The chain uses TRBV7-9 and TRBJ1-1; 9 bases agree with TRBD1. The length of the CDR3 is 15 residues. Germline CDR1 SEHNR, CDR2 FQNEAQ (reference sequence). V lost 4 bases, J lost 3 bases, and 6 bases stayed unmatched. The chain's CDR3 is CASSSNRGRDTEAFF. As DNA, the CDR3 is TGTGCCAGCAGCTCAAACAGGGGGCGAGACACTGAAGCTTTCTTT.

The CDR3, as DNA: TGTGCCAGCAGTCTAGCGATCTCTGGAAACACCATATATTTT. Amino acids: CASSLAISGNTIYF. The chain is built from TRBV28 and TRBJ1-3; D not resolved. This CDR3 contains 14 residues. V was clipped by 5 bases and J by 0 bases, with 8 bases between them. Germline CDR1 and CDR2: MDHEN and SYDVKM.